This passage covers 14 T cell receptor beta chains from one sample sequenced in a study of T cell responses to AZD1222 COVID-19 vaccine (dated by TCRdb to the early 2020s). Libraries were constructed by the immunoSEQ multiplex PCR assay. TCRdb carries this immuneACCESS record with in-frame sequences only. Its versions omit some clonotypes, under half of them owing to an unresolved V gene in the studies checked, with the rest unexplained. The sample includes 50,000 to 75,000 clones, with roughly nine tenths observed a single time. The top ten constitute roughly 6% of the sample. The time point tag for this specimen amounts to: about 28 days (+/-7) after the second vaccine dose. The sequenced sample was peripheral blood, obtained 28 days after the second AZD1222 dose. These receptors all come from an adult who received the AZD1222 COVID-19 vaccine.

The rearrangement links TRBV19 to TRBJ1-4; 9 bases agree with TRBD1. The V gene's germline CDR1 is LNHDA and CDR2 SQIVND (reference sequence). V lost 5 bases and J lost 4; bases outside the gene matches: 5. The CDR3 has 15 residues. CDR3 region: CASSPRQGGNEKLFF. For the CDR3, the DNA is TGTGCCAGTAGTCCAAGACAGGGGGGTAATGAAAAACTGTTTTTT.

V and J are TRBV11-2 and TRBJ1-2; D remains unclear. V lost 1 base to trimming and J lost 3 bases, with 6 bases between them. Germline CDR1 is SGHAT and CDR2 is FQNNGV. This CDR3 spans 13 amino acids. As DNA, the CDR3 is TGTGCCAGCAGCTTAGGACTTGACTATGGCTACACCTTC. It yields the protein CASSLGLDYGYTF.

The chain combines TRBV7-2 with TRBJ2-3; 11 bases are a match to TRBD2. CDR1 and CDR2 (germline): SGHTA, FQGNSA. The CDR3 totals 15 residues. The V segment lost 3 bases and the J segment 3 bases; nucleotides outside the gene matches: 2. CDR3: CASSFTSGGTDTQYF. The CDR3 coding sequence is TGTGCCAGCAGCTTTACTAGCGGGGGAACAGATACGCAGTATTTT. Filled out from reference TRBV7-2 and TRBJ2-3, the complete variable domain reads GAGVSQSPSNKVTEKGKDVELRCDPISGHTALYWYRQSLGQGLEFLIYFQGNSAPDKSGLPSDRFSAERTGGSVSTLTIQRTQQEDSAVYLCASSFTSGGTDTQYFGPGTRLTVL.

This chain uses TRBV9 with TRBJ1-4, with D perhaps matching TRBD1 (5 bases). CDR1 is SGDLS and CDR2 is YYNGEE in the germline V gene. The ends were cut back, 0 bases at V and 7 bases at J, with 16 bases in the middle. CDR3 length: 16 amino acids. The CDR3 DNA reads TGTGCCAGCAGCGTAGGAAGCCGGGGGGTTGCTGAAAAACTGTTTTTT. Translating gives CASSVGSRGVAEKLFF.

The V call is TRBV28, the J call TRBJ1-4, with 9 bases that match TRBD1. Germline trimming cut 6 bases from V and 6 bases from J; bases unmatched to any gene: 5. There are 14 residues in the CDR3. Germline loops: CDR1 MDHEN, CDR2 SYDVKM. The CDR3 DNA is TGTGCCAGCAGGACAGGGGGGGAGTATGAAAAACTGTTTTTT. It translates to CASRTGGEYEKLFF.

CDR3 sequence: CASRVGEKLFF. The CDR3 DNA reads TGCGCCAGCAGAGTAGGCGAAAAACTGTTTTTT. The chain carries TRBV4-1 and TRBJ1-4; no clear D gene. This CDR3 has 11 amino acids. Germline CDR1 MGHRA, CDR2 YSYEKL. V was pared by 6 bases and J by 8 bases, with 7 bases between.

The chain joins TRBV28 to TRBJ2-6, with D unresolved. The germline CDR1 and CDR2 sequences are MDHEN and SYDVKM. There are 16 residues in the CDR3. Trimming shortened V by 3 bases and J by 4 bases, and 13 bases separated the two germline ends. The CDR3 DNA is TGTGCCAGCAGTTTTGCCCAGGCTGGGGGGGCCAACGTCCTGACTTTC. Translating it yields CASSFAQAGGANVLTF.

The chain is built from TRBV5-5 and TRBJ2-2; D is uncertain. CDR1 and CDR2 (germline): SGHKS, YYEKEE (reference sequence). Trimming removed 3 bases at V and 5 bases at J, with 5 bases between. This CDR3 is built from 12 residues. CDR3 sequence: CASSSWTGELFF. As DNA, the CDR3 is TGTGCCAGCAGCTCTTGGACCGGGGAGCTGTTTTTT.

This chain joins TRBV5-5 and TRBJ1-2; TRBD1 is a possible D gene (6 bases). V lost 1 base and J 8 bases, leaving 12 bases between the germline ends. The CDR3 has 13 residues. Germline CDR1 SGHKS, CDR2 YYEKEE (reference sequence). The CDR3 reads CASSLTGQRGYTF. For the CDR3, the DNA is TGTGCCAGCAGCTTGACAGGGCAGCGGGGCTACACCTTC.

The V call is TRBV5-1, the J call TRBJ2-5; a possible D gene is TRBD2 (5 bases). Germline V lookup: CDR1 SGHRS, CDR2 YFSETQ. Trimming pared 2 bases from V and 2 bases from J, leaving 10 bases between. This CDR3 is 14 amino acids long. In DNA form, the CDR3 reads TGCGCCAGCAGCTTCACTAGTAAGCAAGAGACCCAGTACTTC. The encoded protein is CASSFTSKQETQYF.

V is TRBV6-2 or TRBV6-3 and J is TRBJ2-1; tentatively, D is TRBD1 or TRBD2 (5 bases each). Germline CDR1 reads MNHEY; CDR2 reads SVGEGT. The CDR3 spans 15 residues. Trimming pared 4 bases from V and 6 bases from J, leaving 16 bases between. CDR3 residues: CASSSPTGPANEQFF. Written as DNA, the CDR3 is TGTGCCAGCAGTTCCCCTACGGGACCCGCCAATGAGCAGTTCTTC.

CDR3: CASSHPGTSGLNEQFF. The CDR3 DNA sequence: TGCGCCAGCAGCCATCCCGGGACTAGCGGGTTAAATGAGCAGTTCTTC. V is TRBV4-3 and J is TRBJ2-1, with TRBD2 matching 12 bases. J was trimmed by 7 bases and V by 3 bases; bases with no gene match: 7. The CDR3 extends over 16 amino acids. Germline V lookup: CDR1 LGHNA, CDR2 YSLEER.

The chain links TRBV3-1 (or the pseudogene TRBV3-2) to TRBJ1-5; D gene uncertain. Germline CDR1 is LGHDT and CDR2 is YNNKEL (reference sequence). This CDR3 has 18 residues. Trimming stripped 1 base from V and 0 bases from J, with 16 bases between. The CDR3 nucleotides read TGTGCCAGCAGCCAAGGCCGGGCAAACGGTTATAGCAATCAGCCCCAGCATTTT. Translating it yields CASSQGRANGYSNQPQHF.

This clone has only one observation. The rearrangement links TRBV28 to TRBJ1-1, with a possible D match to TRBD1 (6 bases). Trimming pared 6 bases from V and 3 bases from J, leaving 14 bases between. There are 14 residues in the CDR3. Germline CDR1 is MDHEN and CDR2 is SYDVKM. Here the CDR3 reads CASRAAQGHTEAFF. The CDR3 coding sequence is TGTGCCAGCAGGGCCGCGCAGGGGCACACTGAAGCTTTCTTT. Combining the CDR3 with reference TRBV28 and TRBJ1-1 gives the whole variable domain DVKVTQSSRYLVKRTGEKVFLECVQDMDHENMFWYRQDPGLGLRLIYFSYDVKMKEKGDIPEGYSVSREKKERFSLILESASTNQTSMYLCASRAAQGHTEAFFGQGTRLTVV.